These 10 T cell receptor beta chains originate from one sample sequenced in a study of T cells after yellow fever vaccination. TCRdb called the 5' RACE reads again in MiXCR, with one record for every CDR3 protein. This sample has 450,000 to 650,000 distinct CDR3 sequences, with less than 15% found just once. Specimen: PBMCs, collected on the day of the yellow fever booster vaccination. Source of these receptors: a man aged 25 to 45 who received the YFV17D yellow fever vaccine.

This clonotype was found a few times. This CDR3 is CSVEAGPSYEQYF. The CDR3 DNA sequence: TGCAGCGTTGAGGCGGGACCCTCCTACGAGCAGTACTTC. This chain joins TRBV29-1 and TRBJ2-7; D perhaps matches TRBD2 (6 bases). This CDR3 is built from 13 residues. Deletions cut 3 bases from V and 0 bases from J, with 9 bases between. CDR1 and CDR2 (germline): SQVTM, ANQGSEA.

The table lists this clonotype with a few counts. The chain carries TRBV5-4 and TRBJ2-7, with TRBD2 matching over 11 bases. The length of the CDR3 is 17 residues. V was clipped by 4 bases and J by 2 bases; unmatched bases: 11. The germline CDR1 and CDR2 sequences are SGHNT and YYREEE (reference sequence). The CDR3 nucleotides read TGTGCCAGCAGCCCTCTAGCGGGAGGCCCCTCGGCCTACGAGCAGTACTTC. This sequence encodes CASSPLAGGPSAYEQYF.

The table lists this clonotype with a few counts. V and J are TRBV4-3 and TRBJ2-5, with 8 positions matching TRBD2. With 2 bases clipped from V and 1 base from J, the junction kept 3 bases outside the gene matches. CDR1 and CDR2 (germline): LGHNA, YSLEER. The CDR3 is made up of 15 amino acids. The CDR3 protein is CASSQKAGVQETQYF. The CDR3, as DNA: TGCGCCAGCAGCCAAAAAGCGGGAGTCCAAGAGACCCAGTACTTC.

This clonotype was seen a few times. For the CDR3, the DNA is TGTGCCAGCCCTCGAAAATCCCTCATCCAGGGGGTTCTCAACACTGAAGCTTTCTTT. This gives the protein CASPRKSLIQGVLNTEAFF. The chain recombines TRBV21-1 with TRBJ1-1; the D segment call TRBD1 is taken from the table without a DNA check. TRBV21-1 is a listed pseudogene. The CDR3 spans 19 residues.

This chain uses TRBV20-1 with TRBJ2-1, with 11 bases lining up with TRBD2. Trimming took 5 bases from V and 5 from J; bases not matched to a gene: 8. The CDR3 is made up of 15 amino acids. Germline V lookup: CDR1 DFQATT, CDR2 SNEGSKA (reference sequence). This CDR3 is CSAPTWTSGHNEQFF. In nucleotides, the CDR3 is TGCAGTGCTCCCACTTGGACTAGCGGGCACAATGAGCAGTTCTTC.

J is TRBJ2-1 and V is TRBV6-5; 8 nucleotides line up with TRBD1. Germline lookup yields CDR1 MNHEY and CDR2 SVGAGI. V was clipped by 4 bases and J by 6 bases; unmatched bases: 2. The CDR3 is 13 residues long. CDR3 nucleotide sequence: TGTGCCAGCAGTTTGACAGGGGTCAATGAGCAGTTCTTC. Its translation is CASSLTGVNEQFF.

The genes are TRBV19 and TRBJ2-1; D is unclear. The V and J ends lost 3 bases and 9 bases respectively, with 6 bases between them. CDR3 length equals 11 residues. Per germline, CDR1 LNHDA and CDR2 SQIVND (reference sequence). In DNA form, the CDR3 reads TGTGCCAGTAGTATCAGGACTGAGCAGTTCTTC. This gives the protein CASSIRTEQFF.

The chain couples TRBV25-1 to TRBJ2-5; D is perhaps TRBD1 (6 bases). V was cut by 6 bases and J by 5 bases, with 10 bases left in between. CDR3 length equals 12 residues. CDR1 and CDR2 from the germline V gene are MGHDK and SYGVNS. The CDR3 sequence is CASRAQGETQYF. CDR3 in DNA: TGTGCCAGCAGGGCCCAGGGGGAGACCCAGTACTTC.

J is TRBJ2-7 and V is TRBV5-1; D call uncertain. The length of the CDR3 is 17 residues. CDR1 is SGHRS and CDR2 is YFSETQ in the germline V gene. V gave up 2 bases and J gave up 6 bases, with 24 bases separating them. For the CDR3, the DNA is TGCGCCAGCAGCTTACAACAAAGTTTTTCGCGATTGGGCGAGCAGTACTTC. It encodes CASSLQQSFSRLGEQYF.

This clonotype was detected a few times. The V gene is TRBV20-1, the J gene TRBJ1-5, with no clear D. Trimming took 0 bases from V and 0 from J, leaving 9 bases between them. The CDR3 spans 15 residues. The germline CDR1 and CDR2 sequences are DFQATT and SNEGSKA (reference sequence). The CDR3 region is CSAREGRDSNQPQHF. The CDR3 DNA reads as TGCAGTGCTAGAGAGGGCAGAGATAGCAATCAGCCCCAGCATTTT.